This passage covers 9 T cell receptor beta chains from one sample sequenced in a study of OX40 agonist ivuxolimab in advanced cancers. Measured with immunoSEQ multiplex PCR; TCRdb has only the in-frame clones, and not every one. The sample holds 150,000 to 170,000 clones, around 94% seen once. Sequenced material: CD4+ or CD8+ T cells sorted from blood, taken in a trial of the OX40 agonist ivuxolimab. All receptors come from an adult with an advanced solid tumor such as melanoma, head and neck, liver or kidney cancer.

In this sample, this clone turned up once. V gene TRBV29-1 combines with J gene TRBJ2-5; TRBD1 matches 8 bases. The CDR3 length is 14 residues. The V segment lost 7 bases and the J segment 5 bases; nucleotides outside the gene matches: 12. Germline assignment: CDR1 SQVTM and CDR2 ANQGSEA. As DNA, the CDR3 is TGCAGCGGGTCGACCAGGGGGCGCGGGGAGACCCAGTACTTC. Translated: CSGSTRGRGETQYF.

The chain uses TRBV6-1 and TRBJ1-2; no firm D call. Trimming left V 8 bases short and J 0 bases short, with 13 bases between. The germline V gene encodes CDR1 MNHNS and CDR2 SASEGT. The CDR3 extends over 14 amino acids. Written as DNA, the CDR3 is TGTGCCAGCCGATTATCCATAGCTAACTATGGCTACACCTTC. Its protein product is CASRLSIANYGYTF.

Here the CDR3 reads CATRPGGGGYEQYF. Written as DNA, the CDR3 is TGTGCCACCAGGCCCGGGGGAGGGGGCTACGAGCAGTACTTC. The genes are TRBV15 and TRBJ2-7; D might be TRBD2 (7 bases). The length of the CDR3 is 14 residues. Looked up from germline, CDR1 is LNHNV and CDR2 is YYDKDF (reference sequence). Trimming stripped 6 bases from V and 3 bases from J, with 15 bases between. Full variable domain (remainder filled in from reference TRBV15 and TRBJ2-7): DAMVIQNPRYQVTQFGKPVTLSCSQTLNHNVMYWYQQKSSQAPKLLFHYYDKDFNNEADTPDNFQSRRPNTSFCFLDIRSPGLGDTAMYLCATRPGGGGYEQYFGPGTRLTVT.

The DNA for the CDR3 is TGTGCCAGCAGCGCCTACGTGCAAGAGACCCAGTACTTC. Its protein is CASSAYVQETQYF. The V gene is TRBV9, the J gene TRBJ2-5; D is unresolved. Trimming took 3 bases from V and 2 from J, leaving 8 bases between them. CDR1 is SGDLS and CDR2 is YYNGEE in the germline V gene. The CDR3 length is 13 residues.

The chain is built from TRBV7-7 and TRBJ1-1, with a tentative D call TRBD1 (5 bases). The CDR3 loop spans 15 amino acids. Trimming took 5 bases from V and 1 from J, leaving 14 bases between them. Germline V gives CDR1 SSHAT, CDR2 FNYEAQ (reference sequence). The CDR3 DNA follows: TGTGCCAGCAGCCCCCCGGCAGGGTCGAACACTGAAGCTTTCTTT. Its translation: CASSPPAGSNTEAFF.

The V call is TRBV30, the J call TRBJ1-5, with TRBD1 identical over 9 bases. Germline V lookup: CDR1 GTSNPN, CDR2 SVGIG (reference sequence). This CDR3 contains 15 residues. Losses at the gene ends were 0 bases for V and 5 bases for J; bases not matched to a gene: 5. The chain's CDR3 is CAWSVPGQGYQPQHF. The CDR3 DNA follows: TGTGCCTGGAGTGTACCGGGACAGGGATATCAGCCCCAGCATTTT.

The V call is TRBV19, the J call TRBJ1-3; no clear D gene. Germline CDR1 is LNHDA and CDR2 is SQIVND (reference sequence). The CDR3 contains 15 residues. V was pared by 5 bases and J by 0 bases, with 11 bases between. The CDR3 DNA reads as TGTGCCAGTAGTGACGACGGAAGCTCTGGAAACACCATATATTTT. Its protein product is CASSDDGSSGNTIYF.

The chain employs TRBV5-1 and TRBJ2-2, with D perhaps matching TRBD1 (5 bases). CDR3 length: 13 residues. Per the germline V gene, CDR1 is SGHRS and CDR2 is YFSETQ. Deletions cut 4 bases from V and 6 bases from J, with 10 bases between. CDR3 sequence reads: CASSRDRPGELFF. In DNA, the CDR3 is TGCGCCAGCAGCCGAGACAGACCCGGGGAGCTGTTTTTT.

J is TRBJ2-6 and V is TRBV27; TRBD1 aligns across 8 bases. In germline, CDR1 is MNHEY, CDR2 SMNVEV (reference sequence). The CDR3 loop spans 14 amino acids. J was trimmed by 10 bases and V by 2 bases; bases with no gene match: 4. CDR3 in amino acids: CASSLRGTGNVLTF. The CDR3 bases are TGTGCCAGCAGTTTACGAGGGACAGGTAACGTCCTGACTTTC. Combining the CDR3 with reference TRBV27 and TRBJ2-6 gives the whole variable domain EAQVTQNPRYLITVTGKKLTVTCSQNMNHEYMSWYRQDPGLGLRQIYYSMNVEVTDKGDVPEGYKVSRKEKRNFPLILESPSPNQTSLYFCASSLRGTGNVLTFGAGSRLTVL.